The entry that follows covers one TCR beta chain sequence. Its specific antigen is unknown. No base-level quality is on record; no much larger clone is a single base apart. The CDR3 regions of human TCRbeta chains were analyzed by immunosequencing. In the original analysis: TCRs in the repertoires were compared against a reference library of SARS-CoV-2-specific TCRs that had been generated with the MIRA antigen-specificity platform. Breadth was defined as the fraction of unique TCRs that were SARS-CoV-2-associated, and depth was defined as the fraction of total T cells that were SARS-CoV-2-associated. Using the MIRA data, each spike-specific TCR was assigned both to the spike region to which the TCR was reactive and to a CD4 or CD8 class. Log10-transformed breadth and depth values were compared by one-way ANOVA with Sidak's multiple comparisons tests. Drawn from immuneACCESS, this table holds only the in-frame rearrangements with V and J called that TCRdb kept. Clones are partly lost; checked studies trace under half to an unresolved V gene and leave the rest unexplained. V and J calls and clone size are given by that table; D and trimming were obtained from the DNA. Recorded for this sample are around 96,000 clones; roughly 84% of them occurred a single time. The top ten constitute 2.8% of the sample.

The sample originates from a study of T cell responses to AZD1222 COVID-19 vaccine (dated by TCRdb to 2020 to 2023). Looking at the study overall: AZD1222 recipients given second doses at about 4 weeks or at about 12 weeks were pooled, since spike-specific TCR depth and breadth were not found to differ between the two schedules. Trial participants were enrolled by age into subgroups of 18-55, 56-69 and 70-plus years, and roughly 150, 30 and 60 TCR-sequenced participants, respectively, were included in these subgroups. A total of 230 or so trial participants underwent TCR sequencing, of whom around 200 received two doses of AZD1222 and 26 received two doses of the MenACWY control vaccine.

The CDR1 and CDR2 encoded by the germline V gene (reference sequence) are LGHDT and YNNKEL. Measured from the cysteine to the phenylalanine, the CDR3 is 16 residues long. Just CDR3 DNA is preserved here, 48 bases in frame from base 1. For this chain, trimming is 0 bases at the V end and 2 bases at the J end, and the number of junction bases without a gene match is 4. Broad study findings and their caveats: Because no day 14 peak-response samples were available, repertoires were characterized only after the peak T cell response. Nearly half of unique spike-specific TCRs reportedly recognized epitopes outside regions mutated in the B.1.351 and B.1.1.7 variants. After two AZD1222 doses, spike-specific TCR breadth and depth were significantly higher than at day 0 and than in MenACWY recipients. Conclusions about previously exposed vaccinees were limited because only six or seven AZD1222 recipients were SARS-CoV-2 seropositive at baseline. Vaccine-associated CD4 TCRs spanned the whole spike protein, with dominant responses in regions 160-218 and 743-854. In the small 56-69-year group, the increase in depth fell short of significance, most likely because of low power. Most participants were white British and females outnumbered males, and the authors suggested that clonal diversity may have been underestimated.

What this sample's time point label stands for: baseline before first vaccination. The vaccinee samples were drawn from two UK trials, COV001 and COV002, one of which was a single-blind randomized controlled phase 2/3 trial testing AZD1222 (ChAdOx1 nCoV-19) in healthy adults. Trial participant PBMC samples were collected at day 0 and day 28 after the second dose for TCRbeta chain sequencing. The rearranged segments are TRBV3-1 (or the pseudogene TRBV3-2) and TRBJ2-3, and 8 bases in between align with TRBD2. The origin of this receptor is an adult in good health. The material sequenced was peripheral blood, taken on day 0 of AZD1222 vaccination. The nucleotides read TGTGCCAGCAGCCAAGATGTAGCGGGGAACACAGATACGCAGTATTTT. It translates as CASSQDVAGNTDTQYF.